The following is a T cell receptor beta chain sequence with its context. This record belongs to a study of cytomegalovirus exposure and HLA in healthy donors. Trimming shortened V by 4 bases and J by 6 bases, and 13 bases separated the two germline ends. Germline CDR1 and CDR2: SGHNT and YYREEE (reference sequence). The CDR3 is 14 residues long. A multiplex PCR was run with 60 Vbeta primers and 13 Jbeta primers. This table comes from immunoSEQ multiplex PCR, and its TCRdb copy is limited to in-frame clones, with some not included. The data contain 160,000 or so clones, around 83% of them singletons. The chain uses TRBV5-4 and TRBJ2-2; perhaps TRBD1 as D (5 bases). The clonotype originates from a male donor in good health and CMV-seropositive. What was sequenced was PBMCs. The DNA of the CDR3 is TGTGCCAGCAGCGGGGCTTTGGTGGCCGGGGAGCTGTTTTTT. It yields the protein CASSGALVAGELFF.